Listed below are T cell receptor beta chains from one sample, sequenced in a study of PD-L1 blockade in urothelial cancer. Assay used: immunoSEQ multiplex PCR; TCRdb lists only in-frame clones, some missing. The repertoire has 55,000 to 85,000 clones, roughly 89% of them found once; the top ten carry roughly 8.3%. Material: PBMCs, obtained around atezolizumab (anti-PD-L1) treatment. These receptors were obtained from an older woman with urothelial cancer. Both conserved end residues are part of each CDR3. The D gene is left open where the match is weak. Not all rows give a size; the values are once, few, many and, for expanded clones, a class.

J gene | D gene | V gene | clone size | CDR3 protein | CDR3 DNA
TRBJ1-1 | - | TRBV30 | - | CAWRNRVPEAFF | TGTGCCTGGAGAAACAGGGTTCCTGAAGCTTTCTTT
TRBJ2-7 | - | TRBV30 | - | CAWSDRQTYEQYF | TGTGCCTGGAGTGACAGGCAAACCTACGAGCAGTACTTC
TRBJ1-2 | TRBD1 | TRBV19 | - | CASRVTGVHGYTF | TGTGCCAGTAGGGTGACAGGGGTTCATGGCTACACCTTC
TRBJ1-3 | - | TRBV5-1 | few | CASSLVGTRSSGNTIYF | TGCGCCAGCAGCTTGGTAGGGACACGTAGCTCTGGAAACACCATATATTTT
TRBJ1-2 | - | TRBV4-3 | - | CASSQDRGGHGYTF | TGCGCCAGCAGCCAAGACAGGGGCGGCCATGGCTACACCTTC
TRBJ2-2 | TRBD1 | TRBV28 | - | CASSLADRVNTGELFF | TGTGCCAGCAGTTTGGCAGACAGGGTCAACACCGGGGAGCTGTTTTTT
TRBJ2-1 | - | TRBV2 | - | CASSAGAGGALRSSYNEQFF | TGTGCCAGCAGTGCGGGCGCGGGCGGCGCTCTAAGAAGCTCCTACAATGAGCAGTTCTTC
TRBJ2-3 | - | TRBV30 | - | CAWSLVTDTQYF | TGTGCCTGGAGTCTAGTCACAGATACGCAGTATTTT
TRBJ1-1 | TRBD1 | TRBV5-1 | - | CASSLEPGQGETEAFF | TGCGCCAGCAGCTTGGAACCGGGACAGGGGGAGACTGAAGCTTTCTTT
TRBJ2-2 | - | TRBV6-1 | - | CASRYRGTGELFF | TGTGCCAGCAGGTATAGGGGCACCGGGGAGCTGTTTTTT
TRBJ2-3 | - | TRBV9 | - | CASSVAGVTDTQYF | TGTGCCAGCAGCGTAGCAGGGGTCACAGATACGCAGTATTTT
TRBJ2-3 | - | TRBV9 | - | CASSVAQAGVGPDTQYF | TGTGCCAGCAGCGTAGCCCAGGCAGGGGTTGGCCCAGATACGCAGTATTTT
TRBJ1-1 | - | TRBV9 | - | CASSVSIGGSTEAFF | TGTGCCAGCAGCGTATCTATTGGGGGGTCCACTGAAGCTTTCTTT
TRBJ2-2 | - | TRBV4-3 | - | CASSPRAAGNTGELFF | TGCGCCAGCAGCCCCCGGGCAGCGGGGAACACCGGGGAGCTGTTTTTT
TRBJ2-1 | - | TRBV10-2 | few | CASMGSNNEQFF | TGCGCCAGCATGGGCAGCAACAATGAGCAGTTCTTC
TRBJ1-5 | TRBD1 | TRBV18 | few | CASSPGTGGAQPQHF | TGTGCCAGCTCACCGGGGACAGGGGGCGCCCAGCCCCAGCATTTT
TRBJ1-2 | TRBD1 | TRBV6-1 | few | CASSETGVSYGYTF | TGTGCCAGCAGTGAGACAGGGGTGTCCTATGGCTACACCTTC
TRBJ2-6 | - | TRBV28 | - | CASSFQPGHSSGANVLTF | TGTGCCAGCAGTTTTCAGCCAGGACACTCCTCTGGGGCCAACGTCCTGACTTTC
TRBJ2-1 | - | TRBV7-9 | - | CASSFQADSYNEQFF | TGTGCCAGCAGCTTCCAAGCGGACTCCTACAATGAGCAGTTCTTC
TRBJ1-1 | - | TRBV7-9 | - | CASSSTDSERRNTEAFF | TGTGCCAGCAGCTCAACGGACAGTGAAAGACGGAACACTGAAGCTTTCTTT
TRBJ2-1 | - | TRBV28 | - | CASSLLGVSYNEQFF | TGTGCCAGCAGTTTGTTAGGGGTCTCCTACAATGAGCAGTTCTTC
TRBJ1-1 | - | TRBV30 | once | CAWSRQQNTEAFF | TGTGCCTGGAGCCGACAGCAGAACACTGAAGCTTTCTTT
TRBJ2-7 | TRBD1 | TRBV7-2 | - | CASSLDPPGQGYEQYF | TGTGCCAGCAGCTTAGATCCACCGGGACAGGGGTACGAGCAGTACTTC
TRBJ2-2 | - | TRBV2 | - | CASRASGELFF | TGTGCCAGCAGGGCTAGCGGGGAGCTGTTTTTT
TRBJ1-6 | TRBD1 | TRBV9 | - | CASSFGQGYNSPLHF | TGTGCCAGCAGCTTCGGACAGGGCTATAATTCACCCCTCCACTTT
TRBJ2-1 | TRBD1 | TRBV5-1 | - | CASSLVGQGADEQFF | TGCGCCAGCAGCTTGGTCGGACAGGGCGCCGATGAGCAGTTCTTC
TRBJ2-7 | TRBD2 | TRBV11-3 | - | CASSSGGGQYF | TGTGCCAGCAGCTCGGGGGGTGGGCAGTACTTC
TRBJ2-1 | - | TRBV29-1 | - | CSVDGGSSYNEQFF | TGCAGCGTTGACGGCGGTAGCTCCTACAATGAGCAGTTCTTC
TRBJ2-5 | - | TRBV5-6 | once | CASSLDVEETQYF | TGTGCCAGCAGCTTGGACGTGGAGGAGACCCAGTACTTC
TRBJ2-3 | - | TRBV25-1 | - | CASSEWAGSDTQYF | TGTGCCAGCAGTGAATGGGCAGGGTCAGATACGCAGTATTTT
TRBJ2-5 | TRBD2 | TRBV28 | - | CASSLGGLGQETQYF | TGTGCCAGCAGTTTAGGGGGACTAGGCCAAGAGACCCAGTACTTC
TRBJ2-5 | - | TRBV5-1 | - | CASSSPRNGQETQYF | TGCGCCAGCAGCTCACCCCGTAACGGTCAAGAGACCCAGTACTTC
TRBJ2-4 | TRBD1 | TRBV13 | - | CASSLLQGVKNIQYF | TGTGCCAGCAGCTTACTGCAGGGGGTCAAAAACATTCAGTACTTC
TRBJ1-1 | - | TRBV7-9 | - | CASSLMASPRAFF | TGTGCCAGCAGCTTAATGGCCAGCCCGAGGGCTTTCTTT
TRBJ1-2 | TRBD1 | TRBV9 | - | CASSSQDRGTGYTF | TGTGCCAGCAGCTCCCAGGACAGGGGAACAGGCTACACCTTC
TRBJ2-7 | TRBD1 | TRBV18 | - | CASSPPTGGGPYEQYF | TGTGCCAGCTCACCACCGACAGGGGGTGGCCCCTACGAGCAGTACTTC
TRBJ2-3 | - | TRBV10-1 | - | CASSGSGDTQYF | TGCGCCAGCAGTGGCTCGGGAGATACGCAGTATTTT
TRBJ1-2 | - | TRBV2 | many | CASSEAATSGGYTF | TGTGCCAGCAGTGAAGCCGCGACAAGCGGGGGCTACACCTTC
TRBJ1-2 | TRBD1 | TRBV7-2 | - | CASSFGATGFGYTF | TGTGCCAGCAGCTTTGGAGCGACAGGGTTTGGCTACACCTTC
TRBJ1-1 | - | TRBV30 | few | CASHRVTEAFF | TGTGCCAGCCACAGGGTCACTGAAGCTTTCTTT
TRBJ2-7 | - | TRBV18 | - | CASSRAGAGSYEQYF | TGTGCCAGCTCCCGGGCGGGGGCGGGCTCCTACGAGCAGTACTTC
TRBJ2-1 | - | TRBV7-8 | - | CASSLLRGGYSYNEQFF | TGTGCCAGCAGCTTATTAAGGGGGGGTTATTCCTACAATGAGCAGTTCTTC
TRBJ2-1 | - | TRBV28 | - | CASHQWGRGANEQFF | TGTGCCAGCCACCAGTGGGGCAGGGGGGCCAATGAGCAGTTCTTC
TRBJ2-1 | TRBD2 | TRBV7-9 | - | CASSVTSAYNEQFF | TGTGCCAGCAGCGTAACTAGCGCCTACAATGAGCAGTTCTTC
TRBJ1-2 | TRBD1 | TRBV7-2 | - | CASSRDRGSGYGYTF | TGTGCCAGCAGCCGGGACAGGGGAAGTGGTTATGGCTACACCTTC
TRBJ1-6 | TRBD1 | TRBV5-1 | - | CATRTGLYNSPLHF | TGCGCCACCAGGACAGGGCTTTATAATTCACCCCTCCACTTT
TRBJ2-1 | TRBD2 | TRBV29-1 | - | CSVEDPLSGGPYNEQFF | TGCAGCGTTGAGGACCCCTTATCGGGAGGGCCTTACAATGAGCAGTTCTTC
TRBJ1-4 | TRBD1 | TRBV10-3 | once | CAISESAGQGYEKLFF | TGTGCCATCAGTGAGTCGGCGGGACAGGGTTACGAAAAACTGTTTTTT
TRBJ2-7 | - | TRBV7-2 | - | CASSLRRLGYEQYF | TGTGCCAGCAGCCTACGCAGGCTGGGCTACGAGCAGTACTTC
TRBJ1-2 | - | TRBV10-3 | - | CAISELQGGYGYTF | TGTGCCATCAGTGAACTACAAGGGGGCTATGGCTACACCTTC
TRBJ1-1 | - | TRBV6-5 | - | CASSNPMVGAEAFF | TGTGCCAGCAGCAACCCTATGGTAGGGGCTGAAGCTTTCTTT
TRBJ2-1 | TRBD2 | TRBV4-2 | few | CASSQVGGLAGGSSYNEQFF | TGTGCCAGCAGCCAAGTGGGAGGGCTAGCGGGAGGGAGCTCCTACAATGAGCAGTTCTTC
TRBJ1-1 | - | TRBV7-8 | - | CASSRGNTEAFF | TGTGCCAGCAGCCGAGGGAACACTGAAGCTTTCTTT
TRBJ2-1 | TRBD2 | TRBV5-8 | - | CASSRPSYTARGDVNEQFF | TGTGCCAGCAGCCGGCCGTCCTACACCGCCCGGGGGGACGTAAATGAGCAGTTCTTC